Below are 22 T cell receptor beta chains sequenced from a single sample in a study of T cell responses to AZD1222 COVID-19 vaccine. Sequencing was performed with immunoSEQ multiplex PCR; in TCRdb, only in-frame clones are kept and a portion is missing. This sample has 100,000 or so clones; more than 75% occur once, and the top ten carry approximately 10%. The source was peripheral blood, collected on day 0 of AZD1222 vaccination. Receptor source: an adult in good health.

CDR3 in amino acids: CASTPGGQGGYTF. Here the CDR3 DNA reads TGTGCCAGCACCCCCGGAGGGCAGGGAGGCTACACCTTC. The rearrangement joins TRBV7-2 to TRBJ1-2; TRBD1 is a possible D gene (5 bases). The V gene's germline CDR1 is SGHTA and CDR2 FQGNSA. CDR3 length equals 13 residues. Trimming stripped 7 bases from V and 8 bases from J, with 17 bases between.

The chain combines TRBV9 with TRBJ2-2; 8 bases fit TRBD2. This CDR3 has 16 residues. The V segment lost 4 bases and the J segment 1 base; nucleotides outside the gene matches: 6. Germline-derived CDR1 and CDR2 are SGDLS and YYNGEE. CDR3 sequence: CASSPGAGVNTGELFF. The CDR3 region has the DNA TGTGCCAGCAGCCCAGGAGCGGGGGTGAACACCGGGGAGCTGTTTTTT.

This clone was seen more than once but under ten times. The chain carries TRBV5-8 and TRBJ1-5, with TRBD1 matching over 8 bases. In germline, CDR1 is SGHTS, CDR2 YDEGEE. This CDR3 is built from 15 residues. V lost 3 bases to trimming and J lost 1 base; unmatched junction nucleotides: 3. The CDR3, as DNA: TGTGCCAGCAGCTCCCGACAGGGGAGCAATCAGCCCCAGCATTTT. Protein: CASSSRQGSNQPQHF.

This sequence joins TRBV10-3 and TRBJ1-2, with 9 bases that match TRBD1. Germline V gene lookup returns CDR1 ENHRY and CDR2 SYGVKD. The CDR3 totals 15 residues. J lost 8 bases, V lost 3 bases, and 10 bases had no gene match. Here the CDR3 reads CAISEGQGLSEGYTF. The DNA of the CDR3 is TGTGCCATCAGTGAAGGACAGGGGCTTTCAGAGGGCTACACCTTC.

CDR3 sequence: CASSRQTDNSPLHF. Written as DNA, the CDR3 is TGTGCCAGCAGCCGACAGACTGATAATTCACCCCTCCACTTT. The J gene is TRBJ1-6, the V gene TRBV27, with D possibly matching TRBD1 (5 bases). The CDR3 has 14 amino acids. Germline CDR1 MNHEY, CDR2 SMNVEV (reference sequence). Trimming took 6 bases from V and 5 from J, leaving 11 bases between them.

The chain combines TRBV6-5 with TRBJ1-2, with 8 bases that match TRBD1. The V and J ends lost 4 bases and 7 bases, in that order; junction bases with no gene match: 5. The CDR3 length is 13 residues. Per the germline V gene, CDR1 is MNHEY and CDR2 is SVGAGI. CDR3 region: CASSSDRGGGYTF. CDR3 DNA sequence: TGTGCCAGCAGTTCCGACAGGGGCGGTGGCTACACCTTC.

The J gene is TRBJ2-6, the V gene TRBV5-8; D tentatively reads TRBD1 or TRBD2 (5 bases each). Trimming took off 3 bases at V and 0 bases at J, with 16 bases between the two ends. This CDR3 region has 18 residues. Germline V gives CDR1 SGHTS, CDR2 YDEGEE. CDR3: CASSSPGRIISGANVLTF. The CDR3 region has the DNA TGTGCCAGCAGCTCCCCGGGACGGATAATCTCTGGGGCCAACGTCCTGACTTTC. Combining the CDR3 with reference TRBV5-8 and TRBJ2-6 gives the whole variable domain EAGVTQSPTHLIKTRGQQATLRCSPISGHTSVYWYQQALGLGLQFLLWYDEGEERNRGNFPPRFSGRQFPNYSSELNVNALELEDSALYLCASSSPGRIISGANVLTFGAGSRLTVL.

The V gene is TRBV28, the J gene TRBJ1-1; D gene unclear. This CDR3 is 12 amino acids long. V was cut by 3 bases and J by 8 bases, with 10 bases left in between. From germline, CDR1 is MDHEN and CDR2 SYDVKM. In DNA, the CDR3 is TGTGCCAGCAGTTTTGGTAGGGTAGAAGCTTTCTTT. This codes for CASSFGRVEAFF.

The chain couples TRBV5-1 to TRBJ2-7, with D perhaps given as TRBD1 or TRBD2 (5 bases each). The ends were cut back, 3 bases at V and 7 bases at J, with 11 bases in the middle. The CDR3 totals 12 residues. In germline, CDR1 is SGHRS, CDR2 YFSETQ. The CDR3 DNA reads as TGCGCCAGCAGCTGGGACGGGATGGAGCAGTACTTC. Translated: CASSWDGMEQYF.

The gene calls are TRBV19 and TRBJ2-6, with 13 bases lining up with TRBD2. CDR3 size: 18 residues. Trimming at V came to 7 bases and at J to 0 bases, leaving 6 bases not matched to a gene. The germline CDR1 and CDR2 sequences are LNHDA and SQIVND (reference sequence). The CDR3, as DNA: TGTGCCAGTAAGAGGACTAGCGGGAGTGACTCTGGGGCCAACGTCCTGACTTTC. It codes for CASKRTSGSDSGANVLTF.

This chain connects TRBV27 to TRBJ1-4; D unresolved. Looked up from germline, CDR1 is MNHEY and CDR2 is SMNVEV (reference sequence). The CDR3 contains 13 residues. Deletions cut 6 bases from V and 0 bases from J, with 5 bases between. CDR3 loop: CASRSATNEKLFF. The CDR3 DNA follows: TGTGCCAGCAGGAGTGCAACTAATGAAAAACTGTTTTTT.

J is TRBJ2-3 and V is TRBV4-1; either TRBD1 or TRBD2 may fit D (7 bases each). The germline V gene encodes CDR1 MGHRA and CDR2 YSYEKL. Trimming cost V 0 bases and J 3 bases, with 16 bases left between them. The CDR3 is 17 amino acids. The CDR3 is CASSQDPPGGGTDTQYF. For the CDR3, the DNA is TGCGCCAGCAGCCAAGATCCTCCAGGGGGGGGAACAGATACGCAGTATTTT.

The rearrangement uses TRBV21-1 and TRBJ2-6; the listed D gene, TRBD1, was not tested against the DNA. TRBV21-1 is marked as a pseudogene. The length of the CDR3 is 17 residues. The CDR3 is CASGHRTGSSGANVLTF. The CDR3 nucleotides read TGTGCCAGCGGGCATAGGACAGGGAGCTCTGGGGCCAACGTCCTGACTTTC.

The rearrangement joins TRBV6-5 to TRBJ2-2; 10 positions match TRBD1. V was clipped by 7 bases and J by 4 bases; unmatched bases: 6. CDR1 is MNHEY, CDR2 SVGAGI, per germline. This CDR3 is 15 amino acids long. The CDR3 DNA reads as TGTGCCAGCACCCGGGACAGGGGAGGCACCGGGGAGCTGTTTTTT. It is translated as CASTRDRGGTGELFF.

The V call is TRBV28, the J call TRBJ2-7; a weak D match, TRBD2 (6 bases). This CDR3 contains 14 residues. In germline, CDR1 is MDHEN, CDR2 SYDVKM. Trimming removed 3 bases at V and 3 bases at J, with 12 bases between. The CDR3 protein is CASSLTLADYEQYF. The CDR3 nucleotides are TGTGCCAGCAGTTTGACCTTAGCGGACTACGAGCAGTACTTC.

The CDR3 region has the DNA TGTGCCAGCGGATGGGGGGGATCCTACGAGCAGTACTTC. Translating gives CASGWGGSYEQYF. The chain employs TRBV6-5 and TRBJ2-7; TRBD2 matches at 7 bases. The CDR3 loop spans 13 amino acids. V dropped 8 bases and J dropped 1; count of bases not matched to a gene: 5. In germline, CDR1 is MNHEY, CDR2 SVGAGI.

The rearrangement uses TRBV2 and TRBJ2-7, with D possibly being TRBD2 (5 bases). Germline assignment: CDR1 SNHLY and CDR2 FYNNEI. The ends were cut back, 1 base at V and 3 bases at J, with 13 bases in the middle. This CDR3 is built from 15 residues. DNA for the CDR3: TGTGCCAGCAGTGAAGTTGAGGGTGGAAACTACGAGCAGTACTTC. Encoded protein: CASSEVEGGNYEQYF.

This clone was observed a single time. The sample holds other DNA sequences that translate to the same CDR3. The J gene is TRBJ1-2, the V gene TRBV10-3; D is uncertain. V lost 2 bases and J lost 2, with 6 bases in between. Germline CDR1 is ENHRY and CDR2 is SYGVKD. The CDR3 is 13 amino acids. The CDR3 spells CAISEEGNYGYTF. In DNA, the CDR3 is TGTGCCATCAGTGAGGAGGGCAACTATGGCTACACCTTC.

V and J are TRBV27 and TRBJ1-4, with TRBD1 matching over 9 bases. CDR3 size: 14 residues. Losses at the gene ends were 2 bases for V and 6 bases for J; bases not matched to a gene: 1. Per germline, CDR1 MNHEY and CDR2 SMNVEV (reference sequence). CDR3 DNA sequence: TGTGCCAGCAGTTTAGGGACAGGGTATGAAAAACTGTTTTTT. Its translation: CASSLGTGYEKLFF.

The gene calls are TRBV7-7 and TRBJ2-5; 8 nucleotides agree with TRBD2. V lost 5 bases and J lost 0; bases outside the gene matches: 5. Germline assignment: CDR1 SSHAT and CDR2 FNYEAQ (reference sequence). This CDR3 region has 15 residues. The CDR3 region has the DNA TGTGCCAGCAGCCCCGGGACTAGTAACCAAGAGACCCAGTACTTC. It codes for CASSPGTSNQETQYF.

The gene calls are TRBV11-2 and TRBJ2-7; 9 bases line up with TRBD2. The V and J ends lost 0 bases and 10 bases, in that order; junction bases with no gene match: 4. The CDR3 sequence is 13 residues long. Germline CDR1 and CDR2: SGHAT and FQNNGV. The CDR3 reads CASSLEPSGNQYF. The CDR3 DNA sequence: TGTGCCAGCAGCTTAGAGCCTAGCGGGAATCAGTACTTC.

The genes are TRBV4-3 and TRBJ2-2; 8 bases map to TRBD2. This CDR3 has 14 residues. V lost 3 bases and J lost 6; bases outside the gene matches: 3. CDR1 LGHNA and CDR2 YSLEER come from the germline V gene. The CDR3 DNA sequence: TGCGCCAGCAGCCAGAATAGCGGGGCCGGGGAGCTGTTTTTT. It yields the protein CASSQNSGAGELFF.